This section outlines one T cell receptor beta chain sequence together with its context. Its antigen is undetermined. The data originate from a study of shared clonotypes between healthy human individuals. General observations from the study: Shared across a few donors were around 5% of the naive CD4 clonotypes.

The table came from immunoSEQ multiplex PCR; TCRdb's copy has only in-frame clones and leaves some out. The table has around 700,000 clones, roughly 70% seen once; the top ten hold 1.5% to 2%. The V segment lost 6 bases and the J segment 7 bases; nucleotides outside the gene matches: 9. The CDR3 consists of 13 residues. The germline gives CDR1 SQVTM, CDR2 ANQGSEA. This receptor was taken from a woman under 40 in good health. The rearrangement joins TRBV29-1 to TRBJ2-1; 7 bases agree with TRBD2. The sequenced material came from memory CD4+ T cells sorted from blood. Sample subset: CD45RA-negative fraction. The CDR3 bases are TGCAGCGTGGCGGGACTACCGGGGAATGAGCAGTTCTTC. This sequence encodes CSVAGLPGNEQFF.